This entry lists 17 T cell receptor beta chains sequenced from one sample in a study of Ad26.COV2.S vaccination and SARS-CoV-2 variants. This table comes from immunoSEQ multiplex PCR, and its TCRdb copy is limited to in-frame clones, with some not included. The sample records some 290,000 clones, about 86% being singletons. Treatment described: some 20 received Ad26.COV2.S at low or high dose, single or two shots; 5 received placebo; per-sample allocation not given. Material that was analyzed had been drawn on day 63 after the first vaccine or placebo injection. The material was peripheral blood, obtained in a trial of Ad26.COV2.S vaccine versus placebo. Receptors originate from a person between 18 and 65 years old who received the Ad26.COV2.S COVID-19 vaccine or a placebo.

This rearrangement joins TRBV6-2 or TRBV6-3 to TRBJ1-4, with D unclear. Germline V gives CDR1 MNHEY, CDR2 SVGEGT. Trimming took 6 bases from V and 0 from J, leaving 11 bases between them. The CDR3 consists of 15 residues. This CDR3 reads CASSLRRATNEKLFF. CDR3 in DNA: TGTGCCAGCAGCCTGAGAAGAGCAACTAATGAAAAACTGTTTTTT.

This chain joins TRBV6-1 and TRBJ1-5; D may be TRBD1 (5 bases). Germline V gene lookup returns CDR1 MNHNS and CDR2 SASEGT. Trimming took 3 bases from V and 5 from J, leaving 5 bases between them. The CDR3 sequence is 12 residues long. DNA of the CDR3: TGTGCCAGCAGTGACAGGGATCAGCCCCAGCATTTT. Its translation: CASSDRDQPQHF.

This chain joins TRBV28 and TRBJ2-7, with D perhaps TRBD2 (5 bases). V lost 7 bases, J lost 5 bases, and 12 bases lay in between. The CDR3 is 12 residues long. In germline, CDR1 is MDHEN, CDR2 SYDVKM. CDR3 sequence: CASTDYENEQYF. The CDR3 DNA reads TGTGCCAGCACCGACTATGAGAACGAGCAGTACTTC.

This clone came up once. The chain carries TRBV19 and TRBJ1-4; 8 bases are a match to TRBD1. Trimming removed 4 bases from V and 11 bases from J; junction bases left unmatched: 3. The germline gives CDR1 LNHDA, CDR2 SQIVND (reference sequence). The CDR3 spans 12 residues. The CDR3 DNA sequence: TGTGCCAGTAGTACTCGACAGGGGAAACTGTTTTTT. Its translation: CASSTRQGKLFF.

The V gene is TRBV5-5, the J gene TRBJ2-6; D remains ambiguous. V was pared by 2 bases and J by 1 base, with 16 bases between. Germline values: CDR1 SGHKS, CDR2 YYEKEE (reference sequence). There are 18 residues in the CDR3. In DNA form, the CDR3 reads TGTGCCAGCAGCTTCAACACCTACGGATTTTCTGGGGCCAACGTCCTGACTTTC. This sequence encodes CASSFNTYGFSGANVLTF.

The chain combines TRBV6-6 with TRBJ2-1; the D gene is possibly TRBD2 (6 bases). Germline values: CDR1 MNHNY, CDR2 SVGAGI (reference sequence). Deletions cut 0 bases from V and 6 bases from J, with 9 bases between. There are 14 residues in the CDR3. The CDR3 loop reads CASSYSSGGNEQFF. The CDR3, as DNA: TGTGCCAGCAGTTACTCGTCCGGGGGCAATGAGCAGTTCTTC.

In nucleotides, the CDR3 is TGTGCCAGCAGTTTTAGCGGGGGTCGGGAAACGCAGTATTTT. Amino acids: CASSFSGGRETQYF. The gene calls are TRBV6-2 or TRBV6-3 and TRBJ2-3, with 9 bases that match TRBD2. Per the germline V gene, CDR1 is MNHEY and CDR2 is SVGEGT. This CDR3 spans 14 amino acids. V lost 4 bases to trimming and J lost 9 bases; unmatched junction nucleotides: 8.

The chain carries TRBV7-9 and TRBJ1-1; a weak D match, TRBD1 (5 bases). Trimming removed 8 bases at V and 11 bases at J, with 27 bases between. This CDR3 has 15 amino acids. CDR1 is SEHNR, CDR2 FQNEAQ, per germline (reference sequence). As DNA, the CDR3 is TGTGCCAGCTCCCAGGGAAGCCCGCTTCTGATGATGGCTTTCTTT. It yields the protein CASSQGSPLLMMAFF.

The V and J genes are TRBV11-2 and TRBJ1-6; TRBD1 matches 8 bases. The V gene end was trimmed by 3 bases and the J gene end by 10 bases; junction bases not matched to a gene: 8. The CDR3 has 15 residues. Germline loops: CDR1 SGHAT, CDR2 FQNNGV. CDR3 nucleotide sequence: TGTGCCAGCAGCTTCGGACAGGGATCCTACTCACCCCTCCACTTT. Its translation: CASSFGQGSYSPLHF.

The chain combines TRBV7-9 with TRBJ2-7; 8 nucleotides agree with TRBD2. The length of the CDR3 is 15 residues. Per the germline V gene, CDR1 is SEHNR and CDR2 is FQNEAQ (reference sequence). Trimming cost V 2 bases and J 5 bases; bases outside gene matches: 8. In nucleotides, the CDR3 is TGTGCCAGCAGCTTATGGGGGACTAGGAACAACGAGCAGTACTTC. Protein sequence: CASSLWGTRNNEQYF.

The count of this clone is one. V usage is TRBV9 and J usage is TRBJ2-7; possibly TRBD1 for D (6 bases). The CDR3 runs to 18 residues. V lost 6 bases to trimming and J lost 3 bases, with 28 bases between them. From germline, CDR1 is SGDLS and CDR2 YYNGEE. The CDR3 DNA reads TGTGCCAGCAAGGTCATAACACAGGGACAATGGGAAGACTACGAGCAGTACTTC. Translation: CASKVITQGQWEDYEQYF. The whole variable domain, filled in from reference TRBV9 and TRBJ2-7, reads DSGVTQTPKHLITATGQRVTLRCSPRSGDLSVYWYQQSLDQGLQFLIQYYNGEERAKGNILERFSAQQFPDLHSELNLSSLELGDSALYFCASKVITQGQWEDYEQYFGPGTRLTVT.

V and J are TRBV6-5 and TRBJ1-1; D is possibly TRBD1 (5 bases). The CDR3 has 14 amino acids. V lost 5 bases and J lost 0, with 10 bases in between. Germline V gives CDR1 MNHEY, CDR2 SVGAGI. The CDR3 nucleotides are TGTGCCAGCAGTCCCAGACAGTTGAACACTGAAGCTTTCTTT. It is translated as CASSPRQLNTEAFF.

The V and J genes are TRBV24-1 and TRBJ2-5, with no clear D. This CDR3 has 12 amino acids. The germline V gene encodes CDR1 KGHDR and CDR2 SFDVKD. The V end lost 1 base, the J end lost 7 bases, and 6 bases lay between the germline ends. The CDR3 sequence is CATSDLLGTQYF. CDR3 nucleotides: TGTGCCACCAGTGATTTATTGGGGACCCAGTACTTC.

This clone has just one count. V gene TRBV7-9 combines with J gene TRBJ1-4, with 8 positions matching TRBD1. The ends lost 5 bases at V and 6 bases at J; junction bases unmatched: 8. CDR3 length: 15 residues. Germline V lookup: CDR1 SEHNR, CDR2 FQNEAQ (reference sequence). The CDR3 nucleotides read TGTGCCAGCAGCGCGGGATCGGGACAGGATGAAAAACTGTTTTTT. It codes for CASSAGSGQDEKLFF.

The chain carries TRBV7-3 and TRBJ1-6; D not resolved. The ends were cut back, 4 bases at V and 8 bases at J, with 9 bases in the middle. The CDR3 is 13 amino acids. Per germline, CDR1 SGHTA and CDR2 FQGTGA. CDR3 sequence reads: CASSSLRDSPLHF. CDR3 in DNA: TGTGCCAGCAGCTCCCTGAGGGATTCACCCCTCCACTTT.

The V gene is TRBV7-3, the J gene TRBJ1-2, with unresolved D. Trimming pared 0 bases from V and 6 bases from J, leaving 8 bases between. Germline assignment: CDR1 SGHTA and CDR2 FQGTGA. The CDR3 spans 13 residues. Here the CDR3 DNA reads TGTGCCAGCAGCTTAACCAGTGACAATGGCTACACCTTC. Its translation is CASSLTSDNGYTF.

The rearrangement uses TRBV6-2 or TRBV6-3 and TRBJ1-2, with TRBD1 matching 10 bases. The J segment lost 2 bases and the V segment lost 4 bases, leaving 4 bases of the junction unmatched. The CDR3 has 15 residues. Germline V gives CDR1 MNHEY, CDR2 SVGEGT. CDR3 sequence: CASSSRDRGNYGYTF. Written as DNA, the CDR3 is TGTGCCAGCAGTTCCCGGGACAGGGGAAACTATGGCTACACCTTC.